This is a list of T cell receptor beta chains from one sample in a study of blood T cell repertoires in COVID-19. Method: immunoSEQ multiplex PCR; TCRdb's copy keeps in-frame clones and lacks some. Here the sample spans some 200,000 clones, about 91% being singletons. Source material: peripheral blood. The receptor set was obtained from a man aged 30-40 years with acute or convalescent COVID-19. CDR3s include the opening cysteine and the closing phenylalanine or tryptophan. Each record gives: clone size, D gene, J gene, V gene, CDR3 protein, CDR3 DNA. A D gene is named only where the DNA matches it firmly. Not all rows give a size; the values are once, few, many and, for expanded clones, a class.

once | TRBD1 | TRBJ1-1 | TRBV18 | CASSGDRAEAFF | TGTGCCAGCTCAGGTGACAGGGCTGAAGCTTTCTTT
NA | NA | TRBJ2-6 | TRBV5-1 | CASSPIYTSGANVLTF | TGCGCCAGCAGCCCTATCTATACTTCTGGGGCCAACGTCCTGACTTTC
NA | NA | TRBJ1-5 | TRBV6-5 | CASSSSYAGNQPQHF | TGTGCCAGCAGTTCTTCTTATGCAGGCAATCAGCCCCAGCATTTT
NA | TRBD2 | TRBJ2-1 | TRBV11-2 | CANSLGGGPVHEQFF | TGTGCCAACAGCTTAGGCGGGGGGCCGGTCCATGAGCAGTTCTTC
NA | NA | TRBJ1-2 | TRBV5-1 | CASSLQNPAGGYTF | TGCGCCAGCAGCTTACAAAACCCCGCGGGGGGCTACACCTTC
NA | TRBD2 | TRBJ2-2 | TRBV5-1 | CASTHGGAGTGELFF | TGCGCCAGCACCCACGGGGGGGCAGGTACCGGGGAGCTGTTTTTT
NA | TRBD1 | TRBJ1-2 | TRBV27 | CASSRSGTGILRGYTF | TGTGCCAGCAGCCGCAGTGGGACAGGGATTTTACGGGGCTACACCTTC
NA | TRBD1 | TRBJ2-6 | TRBV11-3 | CASSPGQGSSGANVLTF | TGTGCCAGCAGCCCAGGACAGGGAAGCTCTGGGGCCAACGTCCTGACTTTC
NA | NA | TRBJ2-5 | TRBV30 | CAWSHRAMETQYF | TGTGCCTGGAGTCACAGGGCGATGGAGACCCAGTACTTC
NA | NA | TRBJ2-3 | TRBV5-5 | CASRQDPGLPTDTQYF | TGTGCCAGCAGACAAGATCCGGGACTGCCCACAGATACGCAGTATTTT
once | NA | TRBJ1-5 | TRBV19 | CASSMGAGNQPQHF | TGTGCCAGTAGTATGGGGGCAGGCAATCAGCCCCAGCATTTT
NA | TRBD2 | TRBJ2-5 | TRBV3-1/TRBV3-2 | CASSQLAGAQETQYF | TGTGCCAGCAGCCAACTAGCGGGGGCCCAAGAGACCCAGTACTTC
once | NA | TRBJ2-7 | TRBV7-9 | CASSWGVFEEDEQYF | TGTGCCAGCAGCTGGGGGGTATTCGAGGAGGACGAGCAGTACTTC
NA | TRBD2 | TRBJ2-1 | TRBV18 | CASSPSPGGSRGQFF | TGTGCCAGCTCACCGTCCCCGGGGGGGTCACGGGGGCAGTTCTTC
NA | NA | TRBJ2-5 | TRBV20-1 | CSASSQSRETQYF | TGCAGTGCTAGTTCCCAAAGCCGAGAGACCCAGTACTTC
NA | TRBD1 | TRBJ1-1 | TRBV6-5 | CASSLDLTGGVKAFF | TGTGCCAGCAGTCTCGATCTGACAGGGGGCGTAAAAGCTTTCTTT
NA | NA | TRBJ1-1 | TRBV11-3 | CASSARRQTEAFF | TGTGCCAGCAGCGCCAGGCGCCAGACTGAAGCTTTCTTT
NA | TRBD1 | TRBJ2-6 | TRBV7-8 | CASRTRGSAGANVLTF | TGTGCCAGCAGAACCAGGGGGTCTGCTGGGGCCAACGTCCTGACTTTC
NA | TRBD1 | TRBJ2-1 | TRBV7-3 | CASRKNAGGGQQQFF | TGTGCCAGCAGGAAGAATGCAGGGGGCGGCCAACAGCAGTTCTTC
NA | TRBD2 | TRBJ2-3 | TRBV7-3 | CASSFGGDADTQYF | TGTGCCAGCAGCTTCGGGGGGGATGCAGATACGCAGTATTTT
NA | TRBD1 | TRBJ2-1 | TRBV9 | CASSLGQLGYLSYNEQFF | TGTGCCAGCAGCTTGGGACAGCTGGGGTATCTCTCCTACAATGAGCAGTTCTTC
many | TRBD1 | TRBJ1-2 | TRBV6-5 | CASSYAQQGPYGYTF | TGTGCCAGCAGTTACGCTCAACAGGGGCCCTATGGCTACACCTTC
NA | TRBD2 | TRBJ2-7 | TRBV2 | CASSALLWTSGGPHQYF | TGTGCCAGCAGTGCCCTCCTATGGACTAGCGGGGGGCCGCATCAGTACTTC
NA | NA | TRBJ1-4 | TRBV28 | CASSLGGPGEKLFF | TGTGCCAGCAGTTTGGGAGGGCCGGGAGAAAAACTGTTTTTT
NA | NA | TRBJ1-5 | TRBV3-1/TRBV3-2 | CASSQGNRGRNQPQHF | TGTGCCAGCAGCCAAGGTAACCGCGGAAGAAATCAGCCCCAGCATTTT
once | NA | TRBJ1-5 | TRBV7-2 | CASRDQGGSNQPQHF | TGTGCCAGCAGAGACCAGGGAGGGAGTAATCAGCCCCAGCATTTT
NA | NA | TRBJ2-4 | TRBV28 | CASTSGMPKNIQYF | TGTGCCAGCACCTCAGGGATGCCCAAAAACATTCAGTACTTC
NA | NA | TRBJ2-1 | TRBV24-1 | CATSDFFAGVNEQFF | TGTGCCACCAGTGATTTCTTCGCAGGGGTCAATGAGCAGTTCTTC
NA | NA | TRBJ2-5 | TRBV28 | CASNQLLLGETQYF | TGTGCCAGCAACCAGCTCCTGCTCGGGGAGACCCAGTACTTC
NA | TRBD2 | TRBJ2-3 | TRBV2 | CASSGGHGRADTQYF | TGTGCCAGCAGTGGGGGACACGGGAGGGCAGATACGCAGTATTTT
NA | NA | TRBJ2-7 | TRBV6-2/TRBV6-3 | CASSLLPRSLVSYEQYF | TGTGCCAGCAGCCTACTACCTCGGAGTCTAGTCAGCTACGAGCAGTACTTC
once | TRBD1 | TRBJ2-7 | TRBV5-1 | CASSLLWTGDYEQYF | TGCGCCAGCAGCTTGTTATGGACAGGGGACTACGAGCAGTACTTC
NA | NA | TRBJ1-1 | TRBV10-2 | CASSDYRAMNTEAFF | TGCGCCAGCAGTGACTACAGGGCTATGAACACTGAAGCTTTCTTT
NA | NA | TRBJ2-7 | TRBV28 | CASSSQGSWTYEQYF | TGTGCCAGCAGTTCTCAAGGGAGTTGGACCTACGAGCAGTACTTC
NA | TRBD2 | TRBJ2-1 | TRBV5-1 | CASSLATSGHNEQFF | TGCGCCAGCAGCTTGGCGACTAGCGGGCACAATGAGCAGTTCTTC
NA | TRBD2 | TRBJ2-1 | TRBV19 | CASSIDNSGYNNEQFF | TGTGCCAGTAGTATAGATAATAGCGGGTACAATAATGAGCAGTTCTTC
NA | NA | TRBJ2-1 | TRBV6-6 | CASSYGVGVLSEQFF | TGTGCCAGCAGTTACGGAGTAGGGGTATTGAGCGAGCAGTTCTTC
NA | TRBD1 | TRBJ1-6 | TRBV5-4 | CASSLVAGGNSPLHF | TGTGCCAGCAGCTTGGTGGCAGGGGGTAATTCACCCCTCCACTTT
NA | NA | TRBJ2-3 | TRBV14 | CASSQDLTDTQYF | TGTGCCAGCAGCCAAGATCTCACAGATACGCAGTATTTT
once | TRBD2 | TRBJ2-5 | TRBV3-1/TRBV3-2 | CASSQGLAGVSETQYF | TGTGCCAGCAGCCAGGGACTAGCGGGGGTCTCGGAGACCCAGTACTTC
NA | NA | TRBJ1-5 | TRBV4-1 | CASSQVAVNQPQHF | TGCGCCAGCAGCCAAGTGGCAGTCAATCAGCCCCAGCATTTT
NA | NA | TRBJ1-1 | TRBV7-8 | CASSSGGLVEAFF | TGTGCCAGCAGCTCAGGCGGGCTTGTAGAAGCTTTCTTT
NA | NA | TRBJ2-3 | TRBV7-2 | CASSVVAFSYSTDTQYF | TGTGCCAGCAGCGTAGTAGCCTTTTCCTATAGCACAGATACGCAGTATTTT
once | TRBD1 | TRBJ2-7 | TRBV28 | CASSSGGQGAYEQYF | TGTGCCAGCAGTTCAGGAGGACAGGGGGCCTACGAGCAGTACTTC
many | NA | TRBJ1-3 | TRBV11-2 | CASTQLNTIYF | TGTGCCAGCACCCAATTGAACACCATATATTTT
NA | TRBD1 | TRBJ1-1 | TRBV10-2 | CASSGRDRAGEAFF | TGCGCCAGCAGTGGCCGGGACAGGGCCGGTGAAGCTTTCTTT
NA | NA | TRBJ1-1 | TRBV7-9 | CASSPEYTEAFF | TGTGCCAGCAGCCCTGAGTATACTGAAGCTTTCTTT
NA | TRBD1 | TRBJ1-2 | TRBV30 | CASDRERDNYGYTF | TGTGCCAGTGACAGGGAGAGGGATAACTATGGCTACACCTTC
NA | TRBD2 | TRBJ2-1 | TRBV5-1 | CASRVSGSHNEQFF | TGCGCCAGCAGGGTGAGCGGGAGTCACAATGAGCAGTTCTTC
NA | NA | TRBJ1-2 | TRBV27 | CASSLSPGENYGYTF | TGTGCCAGCAGTTTATCCCCTGGAGAAAACTATGGCTACACCTTC
once | NA | TRBJ1-2 | TRBV28 | CASSFFGAGYGYTF | NA
NA | NA | TRBJ2-3 | TRBV19 | CASSIFVLDTQYF | TGTGCCAGTAGTATATTCGTTTTGGATACGCAGTATTTT
NA | NA | TRBJ2-3 | TRBV7-3 | CASSPEGWYTDTQYF | TGTGCCAGCAGCCCGGAGGGTTGGTACACAGATACGCAGTATTTT
NA | TRBD1 | TRBJ1-2 | TRBV5-1 | CASSGTGGALGYTF | TGCGCCAGCAGCGGAACAGGGGGCGCGTTAGGCTACACCTTC